The following is a T cell receptor (beta chain) sequence with its context. The sample belongs to a study of blood T cell repertoires in COVID-19. The overall study: Samples came from the United States, Italy and Spain, spanning acute and convalescent COVID-19.

With 3 bases removed from V and 4 bases from J, the gap between germline ends came to 15 bases. The CDR3 consists of 14 residues. Germline CDR1 GTSNPN, CDR2 SVGIG (reference sequence). Sequencing used immunoSEQ multiplex PCR; TCRdb keeps in-frame clones, though not all of them. The sample has around 260,000 clones, less than 90% seen once. J is TRBJ1-1 and V is TRBV30; tentatively, D is TRBD1 (6 bases). The clonotype was recovered from a man aged 25-40 years with active or convalescent COVID-19. The sample was peripheral blood. CDR3 sequence reads: CAWSKDTGTTEAFF. CDR3 coding DNA: TGTGCCTGGAGCAAAGATACAGGGACCACTGAAGCTTTCTTT.